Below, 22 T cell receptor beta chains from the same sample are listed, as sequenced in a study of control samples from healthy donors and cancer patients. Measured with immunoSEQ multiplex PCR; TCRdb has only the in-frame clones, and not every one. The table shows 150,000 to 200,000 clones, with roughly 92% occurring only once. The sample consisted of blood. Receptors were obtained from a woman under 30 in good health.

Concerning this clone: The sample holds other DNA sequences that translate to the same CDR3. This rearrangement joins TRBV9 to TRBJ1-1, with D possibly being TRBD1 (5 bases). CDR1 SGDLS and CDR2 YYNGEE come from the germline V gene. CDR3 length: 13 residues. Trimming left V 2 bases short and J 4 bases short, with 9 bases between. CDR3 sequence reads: CASSVGGSTEAFF. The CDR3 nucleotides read TGTGCCAGCAGCGTCGGGGGTTCCACTGAAGCTTTCTTT.

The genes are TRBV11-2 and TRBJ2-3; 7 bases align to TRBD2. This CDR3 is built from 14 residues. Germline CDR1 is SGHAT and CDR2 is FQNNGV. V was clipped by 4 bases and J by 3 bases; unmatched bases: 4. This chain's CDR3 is CASSYGGSTDTQYF. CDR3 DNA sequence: TGTGCCAGCAGCTACGGCGGGAGTACAGATACGCAGTATTTT.

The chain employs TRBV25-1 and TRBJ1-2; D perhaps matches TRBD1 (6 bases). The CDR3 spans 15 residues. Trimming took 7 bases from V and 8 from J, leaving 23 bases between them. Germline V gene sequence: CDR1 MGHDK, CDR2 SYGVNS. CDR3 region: CASKWEARGIWGYTF. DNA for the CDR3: TGTGCCAGCAAGTGGGAGGCCAGGGGCATATGGGGCTACACCTTC.

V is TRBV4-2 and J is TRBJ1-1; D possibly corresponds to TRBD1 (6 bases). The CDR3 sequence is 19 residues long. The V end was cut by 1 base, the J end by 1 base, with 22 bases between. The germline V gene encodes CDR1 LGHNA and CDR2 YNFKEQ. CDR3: CASSQATDGSTGSNTEAFF. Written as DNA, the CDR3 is TGTGCCAGCAGCCAAGCCACCGATGGATCGACAGGCTCGAACACTGAAGCTTTCTTT.

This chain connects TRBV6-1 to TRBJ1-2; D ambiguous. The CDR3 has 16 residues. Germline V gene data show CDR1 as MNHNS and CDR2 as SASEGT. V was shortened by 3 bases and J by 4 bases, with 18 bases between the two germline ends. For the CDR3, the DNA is TGTGCCAGCAGTGACGGTGGTACCTTGGGTATCTATGGCTACACCTTC. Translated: CASSDGGTLGIYGYTF.

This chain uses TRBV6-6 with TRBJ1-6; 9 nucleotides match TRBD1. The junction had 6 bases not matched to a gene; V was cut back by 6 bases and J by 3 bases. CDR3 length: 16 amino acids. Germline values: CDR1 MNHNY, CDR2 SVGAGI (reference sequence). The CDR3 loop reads CASRIRQGGYNSPLHF. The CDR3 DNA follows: TGTGCCAGCAGGATTCGACAGGGGGGCTATAATTCACCCCTCCACTTT.

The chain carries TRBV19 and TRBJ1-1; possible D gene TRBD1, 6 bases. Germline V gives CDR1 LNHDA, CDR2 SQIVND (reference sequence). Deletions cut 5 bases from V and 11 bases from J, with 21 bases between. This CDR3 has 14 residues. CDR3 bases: TGTGCCAGTAGTCCTCGGGACCGCAACCAGGGGGCTTTCTTT. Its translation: CASSPRDRNQGAFF. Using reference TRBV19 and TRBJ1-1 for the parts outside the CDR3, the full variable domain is DGGITQSPKYLFRKEGQNVTLSCEQNLNHDAMYWYRQDPGQGLRLIYYSQIVNDFQKGDIAEGYSVSREKKESFPLTVTSAQKNPTAFYLCASSPRDRNQGAFFGQGTRLTVV.

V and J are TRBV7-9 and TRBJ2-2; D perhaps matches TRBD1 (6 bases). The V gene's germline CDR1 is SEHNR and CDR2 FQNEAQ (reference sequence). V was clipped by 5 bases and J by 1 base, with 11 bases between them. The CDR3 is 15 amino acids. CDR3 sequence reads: CASSPYRENTGELFF. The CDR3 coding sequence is TGTGCCAGCAGCCCATACAGGGAGAACACCGGGGAGCTGTTTTTT.

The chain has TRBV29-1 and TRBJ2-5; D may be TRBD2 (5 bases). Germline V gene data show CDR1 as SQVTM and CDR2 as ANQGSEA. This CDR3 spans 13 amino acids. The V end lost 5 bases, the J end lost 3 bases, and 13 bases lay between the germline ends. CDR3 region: CSVLRTGKETQYF. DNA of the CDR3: TGCAGCGTTCTTCGGACGGGGAAAGAGACCCAGTACTTC.

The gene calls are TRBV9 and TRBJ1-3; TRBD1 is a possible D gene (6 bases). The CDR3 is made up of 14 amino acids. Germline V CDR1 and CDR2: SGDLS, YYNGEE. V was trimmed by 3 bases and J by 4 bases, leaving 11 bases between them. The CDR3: CASSASGAGNTIYF. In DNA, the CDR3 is TGTGCCAGCAGCGCTTCAGGGGCAGGAAACACCATATATTTT.

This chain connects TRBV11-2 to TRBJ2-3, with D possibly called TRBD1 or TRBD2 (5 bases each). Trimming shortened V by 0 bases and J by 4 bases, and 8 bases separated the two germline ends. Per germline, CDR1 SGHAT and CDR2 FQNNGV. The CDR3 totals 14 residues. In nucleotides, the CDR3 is TGTGCCAGCAGCTTAGAGGGGGTTGCAGATACGCAGTATTTT. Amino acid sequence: CASSLEGVADTQYF.

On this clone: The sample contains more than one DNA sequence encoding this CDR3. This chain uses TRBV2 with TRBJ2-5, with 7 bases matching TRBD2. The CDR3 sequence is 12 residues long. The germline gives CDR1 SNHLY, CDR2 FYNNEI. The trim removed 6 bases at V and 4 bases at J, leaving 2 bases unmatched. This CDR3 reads CASRVAGETQYF. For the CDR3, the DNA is TGTGCCAGCAGGGTAGCGGGAGAGACCCAGTACTTC. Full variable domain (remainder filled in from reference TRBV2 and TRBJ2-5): EPEVTQTPSHQVTQMGQEVILRCVPISNHLYFYWYRQILGQKVEFLVSFYNNEISEKSEIFDDQFSVERPDGSNFTLKIRSTKLEDSAMYFCASRVAGETQYFGPGTRLLVL.

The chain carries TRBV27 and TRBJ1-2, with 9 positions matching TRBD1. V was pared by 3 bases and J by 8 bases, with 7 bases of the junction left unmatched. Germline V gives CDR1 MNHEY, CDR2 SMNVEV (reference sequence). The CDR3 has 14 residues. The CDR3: CASSFHGTGTGYTF. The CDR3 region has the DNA TGTGCCAGCAGTTTCCATGGGACAGGGACCGGCTACACCTTC.

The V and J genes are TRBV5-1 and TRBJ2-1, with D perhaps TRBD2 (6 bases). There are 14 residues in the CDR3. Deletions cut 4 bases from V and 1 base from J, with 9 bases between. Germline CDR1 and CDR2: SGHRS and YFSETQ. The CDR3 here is CASSGGESYNEQFF. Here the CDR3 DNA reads TGCGCCAGCAGCGGAGGGGAATCCTACAATGAGCAGTTCTTC.

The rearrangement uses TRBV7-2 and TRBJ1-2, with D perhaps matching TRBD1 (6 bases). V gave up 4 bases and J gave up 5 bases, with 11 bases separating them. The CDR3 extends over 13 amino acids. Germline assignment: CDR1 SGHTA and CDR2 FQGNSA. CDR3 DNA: TGTGCCAGCAGCTCAGACAGGCAGTATGGCTACACCTTC. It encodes CASSSDRQYGYTF.

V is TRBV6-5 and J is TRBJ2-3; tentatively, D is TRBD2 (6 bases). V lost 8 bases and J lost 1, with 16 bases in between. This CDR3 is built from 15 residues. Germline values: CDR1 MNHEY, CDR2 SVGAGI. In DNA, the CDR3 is TGTGCCAGCTCGGAGGTGGGACTCCGCACAGATACGCAGTATTTT. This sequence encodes CASSEVGLRTDTQYF.

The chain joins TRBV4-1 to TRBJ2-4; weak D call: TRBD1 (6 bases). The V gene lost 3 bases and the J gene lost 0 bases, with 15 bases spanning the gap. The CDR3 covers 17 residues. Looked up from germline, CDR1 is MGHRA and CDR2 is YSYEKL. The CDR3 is CASSHFKTGRAKNIQYF. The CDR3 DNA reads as TGCGCCAGCAGCCATTTTAAGACAGGACGAGCCAAAAACATTCAGTACTTC.

The CDR3 sequence: CASSLRDTLTPQHF. The CDR3 DNA reads as TGTGCCAGCAGTTTAAGGGACACCCTGACGCCCCAGCATTTT. This chain joins TRBV27 and TRBJ1-5, with D maybe TRBD1 (6 bases). Trimming took 2 bases from V and 9 from J, leaving 14 bases between them. The V gene's germline CDR1 is MNHEY and CDR2 SMNVEV (reference sequence). This CDR3 is built from 14 residues.

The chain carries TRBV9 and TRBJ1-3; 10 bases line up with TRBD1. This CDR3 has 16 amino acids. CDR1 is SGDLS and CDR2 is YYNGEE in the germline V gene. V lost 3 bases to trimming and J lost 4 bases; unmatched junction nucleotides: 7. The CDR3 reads CASSAGQGLGGNTIYF. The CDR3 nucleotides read TGTGCCAGCAGCGCGGGACAGGGGTTAGGAGGAAACACCATATATTTT. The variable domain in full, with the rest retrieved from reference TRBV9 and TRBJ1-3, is DSGVTQTPKHLITATGQRVTLRCSPRSGDLSVYWYQQSLDQGLQFLIQYYNGEERAKGNILERFSAQQFPDLHSELNLSSLELGDSALYFCASSAGQGLGGNTIYFGEGSWLTVV.

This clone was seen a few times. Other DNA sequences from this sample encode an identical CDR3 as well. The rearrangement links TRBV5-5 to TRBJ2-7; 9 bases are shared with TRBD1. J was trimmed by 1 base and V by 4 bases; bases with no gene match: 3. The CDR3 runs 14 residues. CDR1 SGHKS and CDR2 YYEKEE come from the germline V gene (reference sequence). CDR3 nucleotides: TGTGCCAGCAGCAGACAGGGGGGATCCTACGAGCAGTACTTC. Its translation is CASSRQGGSYEQYF.

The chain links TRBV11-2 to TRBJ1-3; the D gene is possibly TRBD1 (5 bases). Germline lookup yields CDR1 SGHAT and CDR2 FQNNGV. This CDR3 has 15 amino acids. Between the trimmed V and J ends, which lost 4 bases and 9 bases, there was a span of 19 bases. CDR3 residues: CASSYSGPIRSTIYF. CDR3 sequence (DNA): TGTGCCAGCAGCTATTCGGGACCGATCCGATCCACCATATATTTT.

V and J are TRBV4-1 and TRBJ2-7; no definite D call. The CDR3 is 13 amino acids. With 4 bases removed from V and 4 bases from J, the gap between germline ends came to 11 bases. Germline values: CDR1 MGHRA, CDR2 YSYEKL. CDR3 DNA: TGCGCCAGCAGCCGGGGAATTGGGTACGAGCAGTACTTC. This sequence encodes CASSRGIGYEQYF.